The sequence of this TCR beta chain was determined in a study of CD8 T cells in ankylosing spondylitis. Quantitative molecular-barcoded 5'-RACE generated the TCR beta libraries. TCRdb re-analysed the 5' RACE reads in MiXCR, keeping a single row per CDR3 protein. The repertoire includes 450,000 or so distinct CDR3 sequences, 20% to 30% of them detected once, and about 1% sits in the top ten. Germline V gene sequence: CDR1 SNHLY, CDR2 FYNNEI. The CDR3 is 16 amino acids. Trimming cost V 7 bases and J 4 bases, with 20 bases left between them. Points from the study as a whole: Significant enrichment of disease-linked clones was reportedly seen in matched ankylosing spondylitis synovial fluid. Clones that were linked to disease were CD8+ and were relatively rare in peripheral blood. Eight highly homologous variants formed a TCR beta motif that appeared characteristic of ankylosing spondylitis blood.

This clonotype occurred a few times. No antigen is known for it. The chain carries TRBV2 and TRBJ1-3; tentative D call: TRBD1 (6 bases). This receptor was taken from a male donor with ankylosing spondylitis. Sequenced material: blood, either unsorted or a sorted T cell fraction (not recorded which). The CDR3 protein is CASISRGVQKGNTIYF. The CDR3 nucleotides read TGTGCCAGCATCTCAAGGGGGGTACAAAAGGGAAACACCATATATTTT.